This T cell receptor beta chain derives from a study of blood T cell repertoires in COVID-19. This clone has a single count. Only in-frame clones appear in the TCRdb table, and some are missing; sequencing was by immunoSEQ multiplex PCR. Of 300,000 to 400,000 clones in the sample, 88% were seen once. CDR1 is ENHRY and CDR2 is SYGVKD in the germline V gene. This CDR3 region has 15 residues. After removal of 6 bases from V and 7 bases from J, the junction contained 6 bases not matched to a gene. The chain links TRBV10-3 to TRBJ2-1, with 13 bases lining up with TRBD2. The sample taken for sequencing was PBMCs or T cells enriched from blood (not recorded which). This TCR came from a woman aged 25-40 years with acute COVID-19. CDR3 nucleotides: TGTGCCATCAGCAAAACTAGCGGGGGGGAAAATGAGCAGTTCTTC. This gives the protein CAISKTSGGENEQFF.